A selection of T cell receptor beta chains follows, all from one sample in a study of T cells after yellow fever vaccination. TCRdb independently ran MiXCR on the 5' RACE reads; one entry per CDR3 protein. Altogether about 400,000 distinct CDR3 sequences are present, roughly 10% being singletons, with the ten largest covering more than 15%. The sequencing here drew on PBMCs, taken on the day of the first yellow fever vaccination. These receptors were taken from a man aged 18 to 35 who received the YFV17D yellow fever vaccine. Both conserved end residues are part of each CDR3. A D gene is named only where the DNA matches it firmly. Part of the rows lack a size; the others show once, few, many or a class for expanded clones.

>few|-|TRBJ2-5|TRBV7-2
CASRPGHRRETQYF
TGTGCCAGCAGACCGGGGCATCGCCGCGAGACCCAGTACTTC
>-|TRBD1|TRBJ2-1|TRBV5-4
CASSWDREFYNEQFF
TGTGCCAGCAGCTGGGACAGGGAGTTTTACAATGAGCAGTTCTTC
>many|-|TRBJ2-2|TRBV9
CASSVVGQNTGELFF
TGTGCCAGCAGCGTAGTGGGACAGAACACCGGGGAGCTGTTTTTT
>few|-|TRBJ2-2|TRBV5-5
CASNLLGPNTGELFF
TGTGCCAGCAACCTTCTTGGACCGAACACCGGGGAGCTGTTTTTT
>few|TRBD1|TRBJ1-2|TRBV9
CASSTTGGSGGYTF
TGTGCCAGCAGCACCACAGGGGGATCTGGTGGCTACACCTTC
>many|-|TRBJ2-1|TRBV18
CASSPQETGAEQFF
TGTGCCAGCTCACCACAGGAGACTGGCGCCGAGCAGTTCTTC
>-|-|TRBJ2-3|TRBV7-2
CASSVGQSTDTQYF
TGTGCCAGCAGCGTCGGACAGAGCACAGATACGCAGTATTTT
>few|TRBD1|TRBJ2-7|TRBV11-2
CASSFSGQGAEYF
TGTGCCAGCAGCTTTTCAGGACAGGGGGCAGAGTACTTC
>-|-|TRBJ2-1|TRBV19
CASSISSGANNEQFF
TGTGCCAGTAGTATCTCATCAGGGGCTAACAATGAGCAGTTCTTC
>few|-|TRBJ2-3|TRBV6-1
CASSERQSSTDTQYF
TGTGCCAGCAGTGAAAGGCAAAGTAGCACAGATACGCAGTATTTT
>few|-|TRBJ2-5|TRBV5-4
CASSLNYPPQYF
TGTGCCAGCAGCTTGAATTACCCTCCCCAGTACTTC
>many|TRBD2|TRBJ2-5|TRBV7-9
CASSSAGGPTRETQYF
TGTGCCAGCAGCTCAGCGGGGGGACCCACCAGAGAGACCCAGTACTTC
>few|-|TRBJ2-2|TRBV9
CASSASGDQTGELFF
TGTGCCAGCAGCGCGAGTGGGGATCAAACCGGGGAGCTGTTTTTT
>many|-|TRBJ2-1|TRBV7-2
CASSPPTASYNEQFF
TGTGCCAGCAGCCCCCCGACTGCCTCCTACAATGAGCAGTTCTTC